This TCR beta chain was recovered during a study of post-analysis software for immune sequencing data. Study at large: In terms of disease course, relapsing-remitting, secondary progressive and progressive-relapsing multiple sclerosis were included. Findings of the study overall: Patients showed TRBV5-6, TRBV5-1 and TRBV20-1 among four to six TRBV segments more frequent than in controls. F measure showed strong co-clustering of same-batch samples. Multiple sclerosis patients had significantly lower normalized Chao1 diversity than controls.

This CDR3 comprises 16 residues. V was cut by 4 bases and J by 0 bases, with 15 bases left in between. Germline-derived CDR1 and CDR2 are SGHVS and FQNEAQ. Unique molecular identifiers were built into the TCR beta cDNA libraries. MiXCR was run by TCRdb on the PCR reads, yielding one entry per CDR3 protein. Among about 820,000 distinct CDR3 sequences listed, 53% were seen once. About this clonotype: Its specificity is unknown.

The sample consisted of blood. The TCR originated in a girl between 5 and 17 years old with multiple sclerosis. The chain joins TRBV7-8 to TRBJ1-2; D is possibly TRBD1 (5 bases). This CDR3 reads CASSSRDGPSNYGYTF. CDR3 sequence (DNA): TGTGCCAGCAGCTCACGGGACGGCCCTTCTAACTATGGCTACACCTTC.